This TCR beta chain was obtained from a study of blood T cell repertoires in COVID-19. Generated by immunoSEQ multiplex PCR, the TCRdb table keeps only in-frame clones and is missing some. The data contain 150,000 to 200,000 clones, roughly 80% of them singletons. With 5 bases removed from V and 8 bases from J, the gap between germline ends came to 16 bases. There are 13 residues in the CDR3. Looked up from germline, CDR1 is SGHNT and CDR2 is YYREEE (reference sequence). The clonotype was recovered from a man aged 55-75 years with acute or convalescent COVID-19. The genes are TRBV5-4 and TRBJ1-2; no clear D. The sample taken for sequencing was peripheral blood. CDR3 sequence: CASSLTGSRGYTF. The DNA of the CDR3 is TGTGCCAGCAGTCTTACGGGTTCGCGGGGCTACACCTTC.